This entry describes one T cell receptor beta chain. Its antigen target is currently unknown. One base away there is no much larger clone; base qualities are not given. This sample stems from a study of CD8 T cells in ankylosing spondylitis (dated by TCRdb to about 2017). As for the study more broadly: T cell receptor beta repertoires were profiled in healthy donors and ankylosing spondylitis patients so that disease-linked TCR variants could be found. Samples of peripheral blood were taken, and for ankylosing spondylitis patients, synovial fluid was collected as well. In total, the full study cohort was made up of roughly 110 healthy donors and 25 ankylosing spondylitis patients.

Here is what the overall study found, with its caveats: A CD8+ phenotype was shown by the disease-linked clones, which were found at relatively low frequencies in peripheral blood. A TCR beta motif of several highly homologous amino acid variants appeared characteristic of blood from ankylosing spondylitis patients. Some of the motif variants had been reported before in the synovial fluid and blood of reactive arthritis patients, a finding that suggests common disease-initiation mechanisms. The disease-linked clones were reported as significantly enriched in matched synovial fluid samples from ankylosing spondylitis patients.

The instrument given in TCRdb is Illumina HiSeq 2500. TCR beta libraries were prepared by quantitative 5'-RACE with molecular barcodes. On the study's bioinformatics: A new computational method, built on a probabilistic model of VDJ rearrangement, was used to identify disease-linked TCR variants. The public reads were run again by TCRdb, first through fastp at Q25 and then through MiXCR, and only productive beta chains were kept. CDR3 protein sequences are deduplicated, and each keeps its most common genes and DNA. V and J calls and clone size were set by TCRdb, not the authors. The sample table lists approximately 260,000 distinct CDR3 sequences, less than 10% of them with a count of one. The ten largest account for 6.8% of the sample. Reading from cysteine to phenylalanine, the CDR3 counts 13 amino acids. Of the read, only the CDR3 DNA is kept; its 39 bases are in frame from base 1. Trimming costs V 3 bases and J 2 bases, and their ends lie 7 bases apart. CDR1 and CDR2 (SGDLS, YYNGEE) derive from the germline V gene.

This TCR derives from a male donor with ankylosing spondylitis or in good health (not recorded which). The specimen was blood, either unsorted or a sorted T cell fraction (not recorded which). The chain was built from TRBV9 and TRBJ2-3; too little of a D gene remains to name it. The CDR3 protein: CASSDGPTDTQYF. In nucleotide form, the sequence is TGTGCCAGCAGCGACGGGCCCACAGATACGCAGTATTTT. Beyond the CDR3, the reference TRBV9 and TRBJ2-3 genes provide the residues; the full variable domain reads: DSGVTQTPKHLITATGQRVTLRCSPRSGDLSVYWYQQSLDQGLQFLIQYYNGEERAKGNILERFSAQQFPDLHSELNLSSLELGDSALYFCASSDGPTDTQYFGPGTRLTVL.